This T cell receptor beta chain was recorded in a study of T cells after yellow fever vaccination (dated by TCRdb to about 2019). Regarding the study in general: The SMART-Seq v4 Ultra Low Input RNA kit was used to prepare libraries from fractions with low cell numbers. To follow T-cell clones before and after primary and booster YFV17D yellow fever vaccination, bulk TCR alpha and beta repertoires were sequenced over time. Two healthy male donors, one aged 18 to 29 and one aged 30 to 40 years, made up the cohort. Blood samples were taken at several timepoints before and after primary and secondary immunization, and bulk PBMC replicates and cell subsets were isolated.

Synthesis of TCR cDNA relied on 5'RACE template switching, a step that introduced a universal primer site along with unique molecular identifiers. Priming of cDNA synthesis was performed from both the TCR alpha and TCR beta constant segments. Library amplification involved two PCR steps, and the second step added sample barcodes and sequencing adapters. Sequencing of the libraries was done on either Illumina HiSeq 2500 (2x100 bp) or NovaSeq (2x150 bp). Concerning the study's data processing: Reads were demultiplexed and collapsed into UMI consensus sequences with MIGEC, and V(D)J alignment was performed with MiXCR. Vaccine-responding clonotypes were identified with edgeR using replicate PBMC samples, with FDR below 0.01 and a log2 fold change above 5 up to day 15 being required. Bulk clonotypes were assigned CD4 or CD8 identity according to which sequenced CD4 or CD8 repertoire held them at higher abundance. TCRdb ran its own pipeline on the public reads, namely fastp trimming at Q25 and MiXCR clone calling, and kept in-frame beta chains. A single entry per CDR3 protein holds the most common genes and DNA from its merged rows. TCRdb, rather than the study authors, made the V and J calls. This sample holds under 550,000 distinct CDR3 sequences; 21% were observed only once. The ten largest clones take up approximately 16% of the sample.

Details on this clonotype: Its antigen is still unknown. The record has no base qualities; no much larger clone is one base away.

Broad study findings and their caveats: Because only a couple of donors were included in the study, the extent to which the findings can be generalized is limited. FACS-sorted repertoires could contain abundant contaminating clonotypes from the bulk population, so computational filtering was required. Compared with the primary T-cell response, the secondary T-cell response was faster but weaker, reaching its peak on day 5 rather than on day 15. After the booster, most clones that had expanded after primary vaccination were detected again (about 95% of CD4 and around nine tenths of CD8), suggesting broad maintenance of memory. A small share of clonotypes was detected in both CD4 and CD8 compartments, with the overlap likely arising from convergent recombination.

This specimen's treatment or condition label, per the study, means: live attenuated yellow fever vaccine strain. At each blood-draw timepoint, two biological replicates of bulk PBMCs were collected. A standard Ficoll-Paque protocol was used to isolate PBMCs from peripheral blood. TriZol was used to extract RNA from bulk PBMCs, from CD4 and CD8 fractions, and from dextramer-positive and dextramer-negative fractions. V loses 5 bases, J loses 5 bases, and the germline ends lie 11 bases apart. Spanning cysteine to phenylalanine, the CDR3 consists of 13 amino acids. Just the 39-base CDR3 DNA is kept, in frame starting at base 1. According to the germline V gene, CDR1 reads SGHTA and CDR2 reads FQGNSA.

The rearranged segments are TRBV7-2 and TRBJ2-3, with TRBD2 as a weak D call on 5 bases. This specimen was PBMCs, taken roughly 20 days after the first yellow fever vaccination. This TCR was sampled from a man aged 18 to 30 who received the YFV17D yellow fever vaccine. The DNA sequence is TGTGCCAGCAGCCAATCCGGGGTAGATACGCAGTATTTT. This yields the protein CASSQSGVDTQYF.